This is a list of T cell receptor beta chains from one sample in a study of cytomegalovirus exposure and HLA in healthy donors. Clones were read by immunoSEQ multiplex PCR, and TCRdb kept only the in-frame ones, dropping some. The sample lists tens of thousands of clones; over 75% were seen once. The sequenced sample was PBMCs. Receptors were obtained from a woman aged 25 to 45 in good health and CMV-seronegative. Each CDR3 is given with its conserved first and last residue. The D gene is left open where the match is weak. Some rows mark clone size as missing; the rest say once, few, many or name a class of expanded clone.

j_call v_call clone_size d_call cdr3_aa cdr3_nt
TRBJ1-1 TRBV10-2 - - CASSEIAGPGEAFF TGCGCCAGCAGTGAGATCGCTGGACCAGGGGAGGCTTTCTTT
TRBJ1-1 TRBV11-2 - - CASSRGGTEAFF TGTGCCAGCTCCCGGGGGGGGACTGAAGCTTTCTTT
TRBJ1-3 TRBV30 - - CAWSVQSRNTIYF TGTGCCTGGAGTGTACAATCACGAAACACCATATATTTT
TRBJ2-1 TRBV7-2 - - CASLRAVEDNEQFF TGTGCCAGCCTAAGGGCGGTGGAGGACAATGAGCAGTTCTTC
TRBJ1-5 TRBV6-1 - TRBD1 CASIPGQGINQPQHF TGTGCCAGCATACCGGGACAGGGGATCAATCAGCCCCAGCATTTT
TRBJ1-5 TRBV5-8 - - CASSARRGQPQHF TGTGCCAGCAGCGCGCGGCGCGGTCAGCCCCAGCATTTT
TRBJ2-7 TRBV15 - - CATSRDRSGAGEQYF TGTGCCACCAGCAGAGATAGGTCAGGGGCGGGCGAGCAGTACTTC
TRBJ1-5 TRBV30 few TRBD1 CAWSVGGQGHQPQHF TGTGCCTGGAGTGTCGGGGGACAGGGTCATCAGCCCCAGCATTTT
TRBJ2-1 TRBV13 - TRBD2 CASSMTSGIHNEQFF TGTGCCAGCAGCATGACTAGCGGGATCCACAATGAGCAGTTCTTC
TRBJ1-2 TRBV29-1 once TRBD1 CSVDKTGTGVWGYTF TGCAGCGTTGACAAGACCGGGACAGGGGTCTGGGGCTACACCTTC
TRBJ1-1 TRBV30 - TRBD1 CAWSPLLTGSRATEAFF TGTGCCTGGAGTCCCCTATTGACAGGGAGTAGGGCCACTGAAGCTTTCTTT
TRBJ2-3 TRBV5-1 - - CASSLANGGADTQYF TGCGCCAGCAGCTTGGCCAATGGTGGAGCGGATACGCAGTATTTT
TRBJ1-1 TRBV6-5 - - CASSSRGTEAFF TGTGCCAGCAGTTCTCGGGGCACTGAAGCTTTCTTT
TRBJ2-1 TRBV10-1 - - CASSGKQGVGNNEQFF TGCGCCAGCAGTGGGAAACAGGGAGTAGGGAACAATGAGCAGTTCTTC
TRBJ1-4 TRBV7-9 - TRBD1 CASSPGQALNEKLFF TGTGCCAGCAGCCCCGGACAGGCGTTGAATGAAAAACTGTTTTTT
TRBJ2-6 TRBV30 - - CASIGGFSGANVLTF TGTGCCTCTATAGGAGGGTTCTCTGGGGCCAACGTCCTGACTTTC
TRBJ2-5 TRBV5-6 - - CASSSGETQYF TGTGCCAGCAGCTCCGGTGAGACCCAGTACTTC
TRBJ2-7 TRBV4-1 - TRBD1 CASSQRQGVNTYEQYF TGCGCCAGCAGCCAGCGACAGGGGGTTAATACCTACGAGCAGTACTTC
TRBJ2-5 TRBV30 - - CALDRETGKRVQYF TGTGCCCTTGATCGTGAGACAGGAAAAAGGGTCCAGTACTTC
TRBJ2-3 TRBV29-1 - - CSVELNLYSTDTQYF TGCAGCGTTGAGTTGAACCTCTATAGCACAGATACGCAGTATTTT
TRBJ2-7 TRBV5-8 - - CASSSSRPANEQYF TGTGCCAGCAGCTCGTCTAGGCCGGCTAACGAGCAGTACTTC
TRBJ1-3 TRBV30 - - CAWSVTGTGNTIYF TGTGCCTGGAGTGTAACAGGAACTGGAAACACCATATATTTT
TRBJ2-1 TRBV6-1 - - CASGAREQFF TGTGCCAGCGGAGCACGTGAGCAGTTCTTC
TRBJ2-2 TRBV9 - - CASSVNPDTGELFF TGTGCCAGCAGCGTAAATCCAGACACCGGGGAGCTGTTTTTT
TRBJ1-4 TRBV5-1 - - CASSLRGSNEKLFF TGCGCCAGCAGCTTGAGGGGCTCCAATGAAAAACTGTTTTTT
TRBJ1-6 TRBV4-1 - TRBD1 CASSQGARGNSPLHF TGCGCCAGCAGCCAAGGAGCCAGGGGGAATTCACCCCTCCACTTT
TRBJ1-4 TRBV7-2 - TRBD1 CASRLGTGGEKLFF TGTGCCAGCAGACTCGGGACAGGGGGCGAAAAACTGTTTTTT
TRBJ2-7 TRBV28 - - CATHGWRDEGEQYF TGTGCCACGCACGGTTGGCGGGACGAGGGTGAGCAGTACTTC
TRBJ1-2 TRBV9 - - CASSDRAYGYTF TGTGCCAGCAGCGACAGGGCATATGGCTACACCTTC
TRBJ2-7 TRBV10-2 - TRBD1 CASSEPWTGAYEQYF TGCGCCAGCAGTGAGCCGTGGACAGGGGCCTACGAGCAGTACTTC
TRBJ1-3 TRBV7-9 - - CASLEGAHSGNTIYF TGTGCCAGCCTCGAAGGGGCACACTCTGGAAACACCATATATTTT
TRBJ2-7 TRBV28 - TRBD1 CASNTRTGDQRDEQYF TGTGCCAGCAACACCAGAACAGGGGACCAACGGGACGAGCAGTACTTC
TRBJ1-1 TRBV11-2 - - CASSPRDIGVANTEAFF TGTGCCAGCAGTCCCAGAGACATCGGCGTTGCGAACACTGAAGCTTTCTTT
TRBJ2-7 TRBV30 - - CAWKESSYEQYF TGTGCCTGGAAGGAGAGCTCCTACGAGCAGTACTTC
TRBJ2-1 TRBV27 - - CASSFQASADEQFF TGTGCCAGCAGTTTCCAGGCCTCGGCCGATGAGCAGTTCTTC
TRBJ2-7 TRBV7-9 - - CASSHTSLYEQYF TGTGCCAGCAGCCACACATCTCTCTACGAGCAGTACTTC
TRBJ1-5 TRBV2 once - CASSGGGGRGQPQHF TGTGCCAGCAGTGGTGGGGGGGGCCGCGGGCAGCCCCAGCATTTT
TRBJ1-2 TRBV5-6 - - CASSAQGRQGYTF TGTGCCAGCAGCGCTCAGGGGCGGCAGGGCTACACCTTC
TRBJ2-4 TRBV9 - - CASSVGQGGKNIQYF TGTGCCAGCAGCGTAGGTCAGGGTGGCAAAAACATTCAGTACTTC
TRBJ2-5 TRBV6-5 - - CASSYVAGKETQYF TGTGCCAGCAGTTACGTTGCGGGAAAAGAGACCCAGTACTTC
TRBJ1-2 TRBV27 - - CASSLQGKGYGYTF TGTGCCAGCAGTTTGCAGGGGAAGGGGTATGGCTACACCTTC
TRBJ2-7 TRBV6-5 few TRBD2 CASSYHGTSGGEQYF TGTGCCAGCAGTTACCATGGGACTAGTGGAGGCGAGCAGTACTTC
TRBJ1-3 TRBV30 once - CAWSVQGNTIYF TGTGCCTGGAGTGTCCAGGGAAACACCATATATTTT
TRBJ2-7 TRBV6-5 - - CASSRTGESYEQYF TGTGCCAGCAGTCGGACGGGGGAATCCTACGAGCAGTACTTC
TRBJ2-3 TRBV7-6 few - CASSLASRGTQYF TGTGCCAGCAGCTTAGCGAGTCGGGGTACGCAGTATTTT
TRBJ2-5 TRBV28 once TRBD2 CASSPHGGEETQYF TGTGCCAGCAGTCCCCACGGGGGGGAGGAGACCCAGTACTTC
TRBJ2-1 TRBV10-1 - TRBD2 CASSESGTSYNEQFF TGCGCCAGCAGTGAGTCCGGGACTAGCTACAATGAGCAGTTCTTC
TRBJ1-2 TRBV30 - - CAHKGFSGYTF TGTGCCCACAAGGGGTTTAGTGGCTACACCTTC
TRBJ2-7 TRBV29-1 - TRBD1 CSVEESNRGLPYEQYF TGCAGCGTTGAAGAGTCCAACAGGGGGCTACCCTACGAGCAGTACTTC
TRBJ1-6 TRBV10-3 - TRBD1 CAIRRGQEDSPLHF TGTGCCATCCGGAGGGGGCAGGAAGATTCACCCCTCCACTTT
TRBJ1-2 TRBV6-5 - TRBD1 CASSSGTAFGYTF TGTGCCAGCAGTTCCGGGACAGCTTTTGGCTACACCTTC
TRBJ2-6 TRBV30 - - CASRTSGANVLTF TGTGCCTCCCGGACTTCTGGGGCCAACGTCCTGACTTTC
TRBJ1-2 TRBV4-3 - TRBD1 CASSQGQGINYGYTF TGCGCCAGCAGCCAAGGACAGGGGATTAACTATGGCTACACCTTC
TRBJ2-5 TRBV6-1 - TRBD1 CASSEFRDRAQETQYF TGTGCCAGCAGTGAATTTCGGGACAGGGCACAAGAGACCCAGTACTTC
TRBJ1-6 TRBV11-2 once - CASSLLSGPLHF TGTGCCAGCAGCTTATTATCCGGACCCCTCCACTTT